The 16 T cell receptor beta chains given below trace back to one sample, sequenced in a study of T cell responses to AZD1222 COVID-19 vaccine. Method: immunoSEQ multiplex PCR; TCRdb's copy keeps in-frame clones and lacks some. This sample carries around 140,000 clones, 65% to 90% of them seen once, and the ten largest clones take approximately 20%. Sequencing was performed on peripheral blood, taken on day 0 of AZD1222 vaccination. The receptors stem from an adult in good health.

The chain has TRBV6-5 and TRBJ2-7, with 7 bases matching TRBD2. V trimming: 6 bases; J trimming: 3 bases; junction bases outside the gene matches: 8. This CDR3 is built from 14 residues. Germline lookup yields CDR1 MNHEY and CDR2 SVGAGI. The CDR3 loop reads CASRDQGGDYEQYF. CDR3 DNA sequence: TGTGCCAGCAGGGACCAGGGAGGGGACTACGAGCAGTACTTC.

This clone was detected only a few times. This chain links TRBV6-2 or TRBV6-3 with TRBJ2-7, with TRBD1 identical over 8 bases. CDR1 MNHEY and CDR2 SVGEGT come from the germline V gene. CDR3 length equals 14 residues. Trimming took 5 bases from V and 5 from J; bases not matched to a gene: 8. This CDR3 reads CASSLDRGYHEQYF. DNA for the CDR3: TGTGCCAGCAGTCTTGACAGGGGTTATCACGAGCAGTACTTC.

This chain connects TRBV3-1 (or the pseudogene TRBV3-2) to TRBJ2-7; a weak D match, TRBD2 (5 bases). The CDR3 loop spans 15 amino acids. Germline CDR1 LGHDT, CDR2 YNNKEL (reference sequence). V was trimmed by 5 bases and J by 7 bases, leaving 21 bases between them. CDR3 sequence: CASSSYQLARGEQYF. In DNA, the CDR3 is TGTGCCAGCAGCTCTTACCAACTGGCGCGAGGGGAGCAGTACTTC.

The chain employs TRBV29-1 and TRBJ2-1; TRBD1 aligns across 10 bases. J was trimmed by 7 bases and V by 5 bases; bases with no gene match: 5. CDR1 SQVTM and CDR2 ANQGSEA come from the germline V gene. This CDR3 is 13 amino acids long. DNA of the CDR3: TGCAGCGTTCAAAGGACAGGGGGTAATGAGCAGTTCTTC. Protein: CSVQRTGGNEQFF.

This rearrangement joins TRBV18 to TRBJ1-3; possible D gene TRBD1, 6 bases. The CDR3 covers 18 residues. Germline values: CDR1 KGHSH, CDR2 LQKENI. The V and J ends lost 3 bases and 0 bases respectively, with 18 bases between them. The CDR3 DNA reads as TGTGCCAGCTCACCGGTCCCTACAGGGATTCTCTCTGGAAACACCATATATTTT. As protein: CASSPVPTGILSGNTIYF.

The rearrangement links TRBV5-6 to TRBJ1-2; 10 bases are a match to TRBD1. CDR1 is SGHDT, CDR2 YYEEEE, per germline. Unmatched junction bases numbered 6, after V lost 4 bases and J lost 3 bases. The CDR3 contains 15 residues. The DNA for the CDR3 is TGTGCCAGCAGCCCTAACGGACAGGGGGACTATGGCTACACCTTC. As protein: CASSPNGQGDYGYTF.

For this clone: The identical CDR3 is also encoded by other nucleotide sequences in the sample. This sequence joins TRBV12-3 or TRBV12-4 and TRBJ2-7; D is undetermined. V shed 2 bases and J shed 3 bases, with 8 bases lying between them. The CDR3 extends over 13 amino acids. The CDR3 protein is CASSLRDLYEQYF. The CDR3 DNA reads TGTGCCAGCAGTTTAAGGGATCTCTACGAGCAGTACTTC.

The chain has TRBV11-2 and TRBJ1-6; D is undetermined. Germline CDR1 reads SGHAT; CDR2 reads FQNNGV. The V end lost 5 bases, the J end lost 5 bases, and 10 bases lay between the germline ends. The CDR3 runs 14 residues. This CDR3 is CASSPHNDNSPLHF. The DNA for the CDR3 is TGTGCCAGCAGCCCCCACAACGATAATTCACCCCTCCACTTT.

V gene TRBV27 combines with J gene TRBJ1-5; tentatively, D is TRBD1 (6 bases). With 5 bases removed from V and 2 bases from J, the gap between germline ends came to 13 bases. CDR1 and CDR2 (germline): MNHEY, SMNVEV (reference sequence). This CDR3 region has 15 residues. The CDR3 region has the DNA TGTGCCAGCAGTCTAGTACAGGGTGGCAATCAGCCCCAGCATTTT. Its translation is CASSLVQGGNQPQHF.

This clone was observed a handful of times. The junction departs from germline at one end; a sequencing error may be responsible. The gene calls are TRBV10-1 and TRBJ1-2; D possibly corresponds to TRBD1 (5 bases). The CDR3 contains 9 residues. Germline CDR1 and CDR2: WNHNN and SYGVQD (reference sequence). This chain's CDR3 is CASSDRGEF. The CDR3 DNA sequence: TGCGCCAGCAGTGATAGAGGGGAATTC.

The CDR3 DNA sequence: TGTGCCAGCAGTTACTCAGGGGTGATAAGCTACGAGCAGTACTTC. Translating it yields CASSYSGVISYEQYF. The V call is TRBV6-2 or TRBV6-3, the J call TRBJ2-7, with a weak D call TRBD1 (5 bases). Germline CDR1 is MNHEY and CDR2 is SVGEGT. This CDR3 spans 15 amino acids. V was trimmed by 0 bases and J by 3 bases, leaving 12 bases between them.

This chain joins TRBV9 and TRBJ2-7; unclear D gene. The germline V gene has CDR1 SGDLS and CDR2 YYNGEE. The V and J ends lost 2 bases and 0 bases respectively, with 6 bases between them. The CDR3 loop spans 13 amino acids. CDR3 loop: CASSVGSSYEQYF. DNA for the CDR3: TGTGCCAGCAGCGTGGGAAGCTCCTACGAGCAGTACTTC.

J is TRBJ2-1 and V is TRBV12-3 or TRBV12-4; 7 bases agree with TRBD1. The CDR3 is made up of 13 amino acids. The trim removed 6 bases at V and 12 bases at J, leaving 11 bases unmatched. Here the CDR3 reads CASSRRGQLGQFF. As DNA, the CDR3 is TGTGCCAGCAGCCGCCGGGGACAGCTTGGGCAGTTCTTC.

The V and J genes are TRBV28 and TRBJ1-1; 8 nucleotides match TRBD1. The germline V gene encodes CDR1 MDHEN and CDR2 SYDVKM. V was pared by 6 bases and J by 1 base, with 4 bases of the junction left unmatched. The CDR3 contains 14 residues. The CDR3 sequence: CASSFGTGNTEAFF. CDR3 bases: TGTGCCAGCAGCTTTGGGACAGGGAACACTGAAGCTTTCTTT.

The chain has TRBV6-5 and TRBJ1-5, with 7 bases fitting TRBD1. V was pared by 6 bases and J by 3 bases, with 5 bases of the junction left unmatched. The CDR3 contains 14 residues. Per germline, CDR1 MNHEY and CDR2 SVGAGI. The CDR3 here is CASSSTGVNQPQHF. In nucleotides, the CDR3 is TGTGCCAGCAGCTCCACAGGGGTCAATCAGCCCCAGCATTTT.

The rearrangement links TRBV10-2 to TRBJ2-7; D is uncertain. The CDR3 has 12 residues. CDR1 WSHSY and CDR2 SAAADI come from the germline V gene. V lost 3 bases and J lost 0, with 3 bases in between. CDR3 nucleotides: TGCGCCAGCAGTGACATCTCCTACGAGCAGTACTTC. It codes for CASSDISYEQYF.